Listed below are T cell receptor beta chains from one sample, sequenced in a study of vaccination effects on CD4 cells after COVID-19. Their antigens are not known. Profiled with immunoSEQ multiplex PCR; TCRdb holds only in-frame clones, not every one. The sample contains about 20,000 clones, roughly 70% of which appear only once. This specimen consisted of CD4+ T cells from PBMCs cultured with a peptide pool, obtained before COVID-19 vaccination. The receptor set was obtained from a human donor who had a prior SARS-CoV-2 infection. CDR3s include the opening cysteine and the closing phenylalanine or tryptophan. The order of the fields is clone size, J gene, D gene, V gene, CDR3 DNA, CDR3 protein. D genes are given only for firm matches. Only part of the rows carry a size: once, few, many, or a class if the clone is expanded.

>.|TRBJ2-1|TRBD1|TRBV11-2
TGTGCCAGCAGCTTAGGGACAGGGGCCTACAATGAGCAGTTCTTC
CASSLGTGAYNEQFF
>.|TRBJ1-6|.|TRBV4-2
TGTGCCAGCAGCCAAGTCCCCTCCCTCAACGGGGGTGATTCACCCCTCCACTTT
CASSQVPSLNGGDSPLHF
>.|TRBJ2-2|TRBD1|TRBV18
TGTGCCAGCTCAAGGCCGGGACAGGGAGCCACCGGGGAGCTGTTTTTT
CASSRPGQGATGELFF
>.|TRBJ2-5|.|TRBV7-7
TGTGCTAGCAGCGCCGACCAAGAGACCCAGTACTTC
CASSADQETQYF
>.|TRBJ1-4|TRBD1|TRBV5-8
TGTGCCAGCAGCACCGGGACAGGGGGAGGTGAAAAACTGTTTTTT
CASSTGTGGGEKLFF
>.|TRBJ2-3|.|TRBV15
TGTGCCACCAGCAGCCGATTCACAGATACGCAGTATTTT
CATSSRFTDTQYF
>once|TRBJ2-3|.|TRBV4-3
TGCGCCAGCAGCCAAGATTATGACATCGGCGATACGCAGTATTTT
CASSQDYDIGDTQYF
>once|TRBJ2-2|TRBD2|TRBV11-3
TGTGCCAGCAGCCGGCTGGCGGGAGCGAGCACCGGGGAGCTGTTTTTT
CASSRLAGASTGELFF
>.|TRBJ2-1|.|TRBV6-1
TGTGCCAGCAGTGAGGGGACCCCCAAGGGCAATGAGCAGTTCTTC
CASSEGTPKGNEQFF
>.|TRBJ1-2|.|TRBV6-5
TGTGCCAGCAGTCCTACTCTCGACCAATCGGGGGGCTACACCTTC
CASSPTLDQSGGYTF
>.|TRBJ1-2|.|TRBV10-3
TGTGCCACGCTCACAGGGATTGGGGCTAGGGGCTACACCTTC
CATLTGIGARGYTF
>once|TRBJ2-2|.|TRBV3-1/TRBV3-2
TGTGCCAGCAGCCAAGGTGTGGCGGGAACGACCGGGGAGCTGTTTTTT
CASSQGVAGTTGELFF
>.|TRBJ1-1|TRBD1|TRBV3-1/TRBV3-2
TGTGCCAGCGGGGACCCCGGGACAGGGGAAACTGAAGCTTTCTTT
CASGDPGTGETEAFF
>.|TRBJ2-7|.|TRBV30
TGTGCCTGGAGTGTACGTGCGTTCTACGAGCAGTACTTC
CAWSVRAFYEQYF
>.|TRBJ2-1|.|TRBV7-9
TGTGCCAGCAGCTTAACCGGGGACTACAATGAGCAGTTCTTC
CASSLTGDYNEQFF
>.|TRBJ2-3|TRBD2|TRBV6-2/TRBV6-3
TGTGCCAGCAGTCAAGGACTAGCAGCAGATACGCAGTATTTT
CASSQGLAADTQYF
>.|TRBJ2-7|TRBD2|TRBV15
TGTGCCACCAGACCAGCGGGAGGCCCTAGGTACGAGCAGTACTTC
CATRPAGGPRYEQYF
>once|TRBJ2-3|TRBD2|TRBV5-1
TGCGCCAGCAGCTTGGGGGTCCGGACACAAGCGGGAGAGGCAGATACGCAGTATTTT
CASSLGVRTQAGEADTQYF
>.|TRBJ2-1|.|TRBV4-2
TGTGCCAGCAGCCGGACTGGGGAGCAGTTCTTC
CASSRTGEQFF
>.|TRBJ2-5|.|TRBV18
TGTGCCAGCTCACCATTATCACAACAAGAGACCCAGTACTTC
CASSPLSQQETQYF
>.|TRBJ2-5|.|TRBV30
TGTGCCTGGAGTTGGTGGGGGGGCCGCGAGACCCAGTACTTC
CAWSWWGGRETQYF
>.|TRBJ2-3|TRBD1|TRBV2
TGTGCCAGCAGACTCGGGACAGGGGGCACAGATACGCAGTATTTT
CASRLGTGGTDTQYF
>few|TRBJ1-2|.|TRBV27
TGTGCCAGCAGCACTCAAGGGAGGGAAGGGTATGGCTACACCTTC
CASSTQGREGYGYTF
>.|TRBJ1-2|.|TRBV5-1
TGCGCCAGCAGCTTGTCACCTGGAGGGGCCGGCTACACCTTC
CASSLSPGGAGYTF
>.|TRBJ1-4|TRBD1|TRBV4-1
TGCGCCAGCAGCCGAGGGGACAGGGGTGAAAAACTGTTTTTT
CASSRGDRGEKLFF
>.|TRBJ2-7|.|TRBV7-2
TGTGCCAGCAGCTTGTGGCTAGCGTCTTCCTACGAGCAGTACTTC
CASSLWLASSYEQYF
>.|TRBJ1-2|.|TRBV19
TGTGCCAGCCACTTGGGCGGGGAGGGGAACTATGGCTACACCTTC
CASHLGGEGNYGYTF
>.|TRBJ2-1|TRBD2|TRBV24-1
TGTGCCACCAGTGATGCTCGAGCGGGAGGGGATAGTGAGCAGTTCTTC
CATSDARAGGDSEQFF
>.|TRBJ1-1|.|TRBV15
TGTGCCACCAGCAGAGGTTATACTGAAGCTTTCTTT
CATSRGYTEAFF